These 28 T cell receptor beta chains came from one sample sequenced in a study of identical twins. TCRdb redid the calling of the 5' RACE reads with MiXCR, one entry per CDR3 protein. This sample yields about 470,000 distinct CDR3 sequences, of which approximately 24% are seen a single time; over 2.5% belongs to the top ten. This same sample was also part of a study on T cells expressing NK-cell markers.

Sequenced input: CD4+ T cells sorted from blood. These TCRs come from a woman between 18 and 30 years old in good health.

This chain connects TRBV14 to TRBJ2-1; D possibly corresponds to TRBD2 (6 bases). This CDR3 contains 15 residues. Germline V gene data show CDR1 as SGHDN and CDR2 as FVKESK. Between the trimmed V and J ends, which lost 2 bases and 0 bases, there was a span of 8 bases. As DNA, the CDR3 is TGTGCCAGCAGCCAACTCGGGAGCTCCTACAATGAGCAGTTCTTC. It translates to CASSQLGSSYNEQFF.

The chain links TRBV10-3 to TRBJ2-3; weak D call: TRBD1 (6 bases). With 4 bases removed from V and 3 bases from J, the gap between germline ends came to 14 bases. This CDR3 is 15 amino acids long. Per germline, CDR1 ENHRY and CDR2 SYGVKD. The chain's CDR3 is CAISGPNRDTDTQYF. DNA of the CDR3: TGTGCCATCAGTGGTCCCAACAGGGATACAGATACGCAGTATTTT.

CDR3 sequence reads: CASSLTMRTSGGSGELFF. The CDR3 DNA is TGCGCCAGCAGCTTGACCATGAGGACTAGCGGGGGCTCCGGGGAGCTGTTTTTT. The rearrangement joins TRBV5-1 to TRBJ2-2, with TRBD2 identical over 13 bases. The CDR3 spans 18 residues. V was clipped by 1 base and J by 6 bases; unmatched bases: 9. CDR1 is SGHRS and CDR2 is YFSETQ in the germline V gene.

This rearrangement joins TRBV9 to TRBJ1-1; TRBD1 matches at 7 bases. The germline V gene encodes CDR1 SGDLS and CDR2 YYNGEE. The J segment lost 2 bases and the V segment lost 0 bases, leaving 4 bases of the junction unmatched. The CDR3 contains 15 residues. The CDR3 reads CASSVVGTVNTEAFF. The CDR3 DNA sequence: TGTGCCAGCAGCGTAGTGGGGACAGTCAACACTGAAGCTTTCTTT.

The DNA for the CDR3 is TGTGCCAGCAGCCAAGCGGGAGGGGCCTACAATGAGCAGTTCTTC. It encodes CASSQAGGAYNEQFF. The V and J genes are TRBV7-2 and TRBJ2-1; 10 bases are shared with TRBD2. The CDR3 contains 15 residues. V shed 5 bases, J shed 2 bases, and the junction held 3 bases outside the gene matches. In germline, CDR1 is SGHTA, CDR2 FQGNSA. Based on the CDR3 plus reference TRBV7-2 and TRBJ2-1, the full variable domain is GAGVSQSPSNKVTEKGKDVELRCDPISGHTALYWYRQSLGQGLEFLIYFQGNSAPDKSGLPSDRFSAERTGGSVSTLTIQRTQQEDSAVYLCASSQAGGAYNEQFFGPGTRLTVL.

Only a few counts were recorded for this clonotype. The rearrangement uses TRBV12-5 and TRBJ2-3; possibly TRBD2 for D (5 bases). The CDR3 has 13 amino acids. The germline V gene has CDR1 LGHNT and CDR2 FRNRAP. V shed 3 bases and J shed 6 bases, with 10 bases lying between them. The CDR3 loop reads CASGFKGVDTQYF. The CDR3 coding sequence is TGTGCTAGTGGTTTCAAGGGAGTCGATACGCAGTATTTT.

The chain joins TRBV7-2 to TRBJ2-5; 7 bases agree with TRBD1. From germline, CDR1 is SGHTA and CDR2 FQGNSA. The CDR3 is 13 amino acids. V was clipped by 8 bases and J by 4 bases; unmatched bases: 7. The CDR3 sequence: CASGPRDRETQYF. In DNA form, the CDR3 reads TGTGCCAGCGGCCCCCGGGACAGAGAGACCCAGTACTTC.

The chain joins TRBV7-2 to TRBJ1-1, with 9 bases lining up with TRBD1. Germline V lookup: CDR1 SGHTA, CDR2 FQGNSA. The CDR3 totals 14 residues. V lost 5 bases to trimming and J lost 3 bases; unmatched junction nucleotides: 4. This chain's CDR3 is CASSQGQGYTEAFF. In nucleotides, the CDR3 is TGTGCCAGCAGCCAGGGACAGGGCTACACTGAAGCTTTCTTT.

The V gene is TRBV7-9, the J gene TRBJ2-5; the D gene is possibly TRBD1 (5 bases). This CDR3 spans 14 amino acids. Germline V gene lookup returns CDR1 SEHNR and CDR2 FQNEAQ (reference sequence). Between the trimmed V and J ends, which lost 6 bases and 7 bases, there was a span of 18 bases. The CDR3 sequence: CASSPSPGIGTQYF. CDR3 nucleotide sequence: TGTGCCAGCAGTCCTAGTCCAGGGATTGGGACCCAGTACTTC.

This chain uses TRBV6-2 or TRBV6-3 with TRBJ2-2, with TRBD2 identical over 13 bases. Germline lookup yields CDR1 MNHEY and CDR2 SVGEGT. The CDR3 is 13 residues long. V lost 8 bases to trimming and J lost 6 bases; unmatched junction nucleotides: 0. CDR3 nucleotides: TGTGCCAGCGGGACTAGCGGGGCCGGGGAGCTGTTTTTT. Its protein product is CASGTSGAGELFF.

This clonotype was detected only a few times. V gene TRBV5-1 combines with J gene TRBJ1-2; 7 bases agree with TRBD1. Germline values: CDR1 SGHRS, CDR2 YFSETQ. V lost 0 bases and J lost 4; bases outside the gene matches: 6. This CDR3 spans 15 amino acids. The CDR3 region is CASSLAGGGFYGYTF. The CDR3 bases are TGCGCCAGCAGCTTGGCAGGAGGGGGCTTCTATGGCTACACCTTC.

The chain employs TRBV30 and TRBJ1-1, with D possibly being TRBD1 (6 bases). The CDR3 is 12 amino acids. V lost 4 bases, J lost 6 bases, and 12 bases lay in between. From germline, CDR1 is GTSNPN and CDR2 SVGIG (reference sequence). DNA of the CDR3: TGTGCCTGGACCGGGACACGTGCTGAAGCTTTCTTT. Translation: CAWTGTRAEAFF.

Only a few counts were recorded for this clonotype. The V and J genes are TRBV15 and TRBJ2-7; 7 nucleotides match TRBD1. The CDR3 extends over 15 amino acids. CDR1 is LNHNV, CDR2 YYDKDF, per germline (reference sequence). J gave up 4 bases and V 2 bases, and 8 bases lay outside the gene matches. This chain's CDR3 is CATSRFRDRIYEQYF. Here the CDR3 DNA reads TGTGCCACCAGCAGATTCCGGGACAGAATATACGAGCAGTACTTC.

The V gene is TRBV9, the J gene TRBJ1-1; D gene unclear. This CDR3 comprises 14 residues. Germline values: CDR1 SGDLS, CDR2 YYNGEE. Trimming stripped 0 bases from V and 4 bases from J, with 10 bases between. The CDR3 protein is CASSVASPSTEAFF. DNA of the CDR3: TGTGCCAGCAGCGTAGCGAGTCCATCCACTGAAGCTTTCTTT.

The chain employs TRBV11-2 and TRBJ2-7, with 7 nucleotides matching TRBD2. The J segment lost 2 bases and the V segment lost 4 bases, leaving 8 bases of the junction unmatched. From germline, CDR1 is SGHAT and CDR2 FQNNGV. This CDR3 has 15 residues. DNA of the CDR3: TGTGCCAGCAGCTCCTACCTAGCGGAGGCCTACGAGCAGTACTTC. Its translation: CASSSYLAEAYEQYF.

This clonotype was detected only a few times. The V gene is TRBV2, the J gene TRBJ2-2; D remains unclear. CDR1 is SNHLY and CDR2 is FYNNEI in the germline V gene. The CDR3 spans 16 residues. The ends were cut back, 2 bases at V and 2 bases at J, with 12 bases in the middle. CDR3 in amino acids: CASSESGILNTGELFF. The CDR3 bases are TGTGCCAGCAGTGAAAGTGGTATTCTAAACACCGGGGAGCTGTTTTTT.

This chain joins TRBV12-3 or TRBV12-4 and TRBJ1-3, with D possibly matching TRBD1 (5 bases). The CDR3 covers 15 residues. Trimming pared 6 bases from V and 0 bases from J, leaving 12 bases between. The CDR3 sequence: CASRDQGVSGNTIYF. The CDR3, as DNA: TGTGCCAGCAGGGACCAGGGCGTCTCTGGAAACACCATATATTTT.

The chain links TRBV29-1 to TRBJ2-3, with D hard to call. This CDR3 is 15 amino acids long. The V end lost 5 bases, the J end lost 2 bases, and 17 bases lay between the germline ends. CDR1 and CDR2 from the germline V gene are SQVTM and ANQGSEA. As DNA, the CDR3 is TGCAGCGTTTTGGCCCTGGGCGGTATCACAGATACGCAGTATTTT. Amino acid sequence: CSVLALGGITDTQYF.

This clonotype was detected only a few times. The CDR3 sequence: CAMRASGGTQETQYF. The CDR3 bases are TGTGCCATGCGCGCTAGCGGGGGGACCCAAGAGACCCAGTACTTC. The chain links TRBV10-3 to TRBJ2-5, with 11 bases matching TRBD2. CDR3 length equals 15 residues. Germline V gene sequence: CDR1 ENHRY, CDR2 SYGVKD. V gave up 9 bases and J gave up 1 base; unmatched junction bases: 7.

This chain connects TRBV7-8 to TRBJ2-2; D uncertain. The CDR3 covers 13 residues. Trimming removed 5 bases from V and 6 bases from J, with 10 bases in between. Germline values: CDR1 SGHVS, CDR2 FQNEAQ. The CDR3 loop reads CASSPIGSGELFF. CDR3 coding DNA: TGTGCCAGCAGCCCGATTGGGTCCGGGGAGCTGTTTTTT.

This clonotype was seen at least ten times. The chain uses TRBV6-5 and TRBJ2-3, with 13 bases fitting TRBD2. The germline V gene has CDR1 MNHEY and CDR2 SVGAGI. Germline trimming cut 9 bases from V and 6 bases from J; bases unmatched to any gene: 9. The CDR3 totals 15 residues. As DNA, the CDR3 is TGTGCCAGAGGGCAACTAGCGGGGGGGTGGGATACGCAGTATTTT. Translating it yields CARGQLAGGWDTQYF.

As DNA, the CDR3 is TGTGCCATCAGTGGGCCGAAGGGGGAGCAGTACTTC. This gives the protein CAISGPKGEQYF. The chain is built from TRBV10-3 and TRBJ2-7, with TRBD1 as a possible D gene (5 bases). Trimming pared 4 bases from V and 7 bases from J, leaving 11 bases between. The length of the CDR3 is 12 residues. Germline V gene sequence: CDR1 ENHRY, CDR2 SYGVKD.

The rearrangement links TRBV29-1 to TRBJ2-7; 8 bases are a match to TRBD2. The germline V gene encodes CDR1 SQVTM and CDR2 ANQGSEA. The CDR3 is 14 residues long. Trimming took 6 bases from V and 3 from J; bases not matched to a gene: 10. CDR3 sequence reads: CSVAPGTRRYEQYF. Here the CDR3 DNA reads TGCAGCGTGGCCCCCGGGACTAGGCGCTACGAGCAGTACTTC.

The sample holds a few counts of this clonotype. The chain has TRBV2 and TRBJ2-7, with 11 bases lining up with TRBD1. V lost 7 bases to trimming and J lost 3 bases; unmatched junction nucleotides: 2. The CDR3 has 13 amino acids. Germline CDR1 reads SNHLY; CDR2 reads FYNNEI. The CDR3 loop reads CASIGTGGYEQYF. CDR3 in DNA: TGTGCCAGCATCGGGACAGGGGGCTACGAGCAGTACTTC.

The chain has TRBV20-1 and TRBJ2-5, with D perhaps TRBD1 (6 bases). This CDR3 is 13 amino acids long. The V gene's germline CDR1 is DFQATT and CDR2 SNEGSKA (reference sequence). Trimming left V 7 bases short and J 5 bases short, with 17 bases between. The CDR3 region is CSGLLGDRETQYF. The CDR3, as DNA: TGCAGTGGTTTACTGGGCGACAGGGAGACCCAGTACTTC.

This clonotype was counted a few times. The genes are TRBV10-3 and TRBJ2-1; 7 nucleotides align to TRBD1. The CDR3 consists of 17 residues. Germline trimming cut 7 bases from V and 0 bases from J; bases unmatched to any gene: 12. CDR1 is ENHRY, CDR2 SYGVKD, per germline. The CDR3: CAINDPGTASSYNEQFF. The CDR3 bases are TGTGCCATCAATGACCCCGGGACAGCGAGCTCCTACAATGAGCAGTTCTTC.

The chain recombines TRBV7-2 with TRBJ1-5, with a possible D match to TRBD1 (5 bases). V shed 5 bases and J shed 7 bases, with 21 bases lying between them. The CDR3 extends over 16 amino acids. The V gene's germline CDR1 is SGHTA and CDR2 FQGNSA. CDR3 protein: CASSPTGAGGNQPQHF. The CDR3 region has the DNA TGTGCCAGCAGCCCCACGGGAGCCGGGGGGAACCAGCCCCAGCATTTT.

This clonotype was observed a handful of times. The chain links TRBV20-1 to TRBJ2-3; possibly TRBD1 for D (9 bases). The CDR3 totals 21 residues. The ends were cut back, 3 bases at V and 0 bases at J, with 31 bases in the middle. Per the germline V gene, CDR1 is DFQATT and CDR2 is SNEGSKA (reference sequence). The CDR3 DNA sequence: TGCAGTGCTAGCCCCGGGAGGGGGACAGGGCATACTCAGACAAGCACAGATACGCAGTATTTT. It codes for CSASPGRGTGHTQTSTDTQYF.